This record covers a single T cell receptor (beta chain). How the authors handled the data: Counts of nucleated cells, estimated from reference gene primer amplification, were obtained. This table comes from immunoSEQ multiplex PCR, and its TCRdb copy is limited to in-frame clones, with some not included. V and J calls and clone size are as listed in that table; D and trimming were resolved from the DNA. The repertoire holds 380,000 or so clones, with roughly 90% as singletons. The source of the sample is a study of blood T cell repertoires in COVID-19. Study information: Acute and convalescent COVID-19 specimens originated in the United States, Italy and Spain. T cells, B-cell-depleted T cells, or PBMCs provided the cDNA or gDNA that served as material.

The ends lost 6 bases at V and 2 bases at J; junction bases unmatched: 5. The CDR3 covers 16 residues. In germline, CDR1 is MNHEY, CDR2 SMNVEV (reference sequence). V gene TRBV27 combines with J gene TRBJ2-2; 11 bases line up with TRBD2. The sample comprised peripheral blood. This clonotype was obtained from a man aged 35 to 55 with acute or convalescent COVID-19. For the CDR3, the DNA is TGTGCCAGCAGCGACGGACTAGCGGGTAACACCGGGGAGCTGTTTTTT. Translated: CASSDGLAGNTGELFF.